The sequence of this T cell receptor (beta chain) was determined in a study of T cells in Graves' hyperthyroidism and ophthalmopathy (dated 2019 in TCRdb). Regarding the research as a whole: Peripheral blood samples were taken at initial diagnosis, before any treatment was given. To identify TCR V-J signatures that set the groups apart, the researchers used a discovery cohort of 100 patients, made up of 40 to 45 with Graves' ophthalmopathy and about 60 with stable Graves' hyperthyroidism. An independent validation cohort of 18 to 20 hyperthyroidism patients and over 15 patients who later progressed to ophthalmopathy tested prospective prediction of ophthalmopathy. The 100 discovery patients were randomly split 7:3 into training and test sets. In addition, the study compared T-cell repertoires in thyroid tissue and in blood from roughly six Graves' hyperthyroidism patients. After blood sampling, hyperthyroidism patients were treated with methimazole at a starting dose of 30 mg daily, and ophthalmopathy patients were treated with high-dose intravenous methylprednisolone. TCR Vbeta CDR3 sequencing of fewer than 150 peripheral blood samples (approximately 44 ophthalmopathy, about 74 hyperthyroidism and roughly 17 progressor patients) is reported in the paper.

Ophthalmopathy patients had moderately to severely active disease, with a Clinical Activity Score of 3 or more, a NOSPECS grade of 4 or more, and a disease duration of less than 3 months. Exclusion was applied to patients with uncontrolled infections, other autoimmune diseases, pregnancy or lactation. Diagnoses relied on clinical symptoms, serum thyroxine and TRAb, thyroid ultrasound and orbital computed tomography. Ficoll-Paque density gradient centrifugation was used to isolate PBMCs from approximately 11 ml of fresh peripheral blood. Total RNA was extracted with Trizol reagent, and quality was checked on an Agilent 2100 Bioanalyzer. Points the paper makes about the study in general: A model built on a 13 V-J signature distinguished ophthalmopathy from stable hyperthyroidism, reaching 85% to 90% sensitivity and 81.08% specificity in cross-validation and 80%/75% in testing. Most expanded thyroid clonotypes (frequency above 0.001) were also detected in blood, suggesting blood repertoires may reflect thyroid immune responses. No statistical method was used to set the sample size in advance, and investigators knew the group allocation. During validation, the model predicted progression to ophthalmopathy a median of around 6 months ahead of onset, with more than 60% sensitivity and 72.22% specificity.

From its cysteine to its phenylalanine, the CDR3 spans 13 amino acids. Only the CDR3 region is kept as DNA, spanning 39 bases read in frame from base 1. CDR1 and CDR2 are drawn from the germline V gene: MNHNS, SASEGT. V is cut back by 5 bases and J by 5 bases, with 3 bases in the junction unmatched. TCR beta CDR3 regions were amplified from RNA transcripts. The TCR CDR3 was subjected to a first round of RT-PCR using the HTBI primer set and the Qiagen OneStep RT-PCR kit. Libraries were constructed in a second round of multiplex PCR, after which size selection and purification were performed. Libraries were sequenced paired-end with 100 bp reads on an Illumina HiSeq2000. As for how the authors treated the data: SOAPnuke was used to process the raw data, removing reads that contained adapters or uncalled bases, had a mean Phred below 15, or lacked an exact match to the constant primer or identifier. COPE v1.2.5 was used to merge the high-quality paired reads, and each unique nucleotide sequence was defined as a clonotype. MiTCR v1.1 was used to align clonotypes to the IMGT TRBV, TRBD and TRBJ reference segments. Only V-J combinations with frequency above 0.0001, covering 98% to 99.2% of repertoires, were analysed. A TCS score was defined as the ratio of F50 (clonal expansion) to E x V (chaos), with BLOSUM62-based TCRdist applied between CDR3 peptides within each V-J. Welch's t-statistics and random forest reduced just over 500 V-J features to fewer than 15, which were used in a naive Bayes classifier (R e1071). Starting from the raw public reads, TCRdb applied fastp trimming at Q25, assembled clones with MiXCR and retained in-frame beta chains. Each CDR3 protein gets just one entry, which takes the most common genes and DNA from the rows behind it. For this entry, the V and J calls and clone size follow TCRdb and not the study's own pipeline. This sample comprises hundreds of thousands of distinct CDR3 sequences, approximately 13% of them detected only once. 34% of the sample belongs to the ten largest clones.

Comment on this clonotype: Its antigen is unknown. Qualities for individual bases were not recorded, and no much larger clone is one base off.

The sequenced sample consisted of blood. This TCR came from a woman between 35 and 50 years old with Graves' ophthalmopathy. The chain uses TRBV6-1 and TRBJ1-5; 7 bases in the junction line up with TRBD1. The CDR3 loop reads CASSITGDQPQHF. In nucleotides, the sequence is TGTGCCAGCAGTATTACAGGGGATCAGCCCCAGCATTTT.